The 21 T cell receptor beta chains below were found in one sample sequenced in a study of cytomegalovirus exposure and HLA in healthy donors. The PCR contained 60 Vbeta and 13 Jbeta primers. Sequenced by immunoSEQ multiplex PCR; TCRdb stores in-frame clones only, minus some. The sample has more than 85,000 clones, roughly 15% seen once; the top ten hold around 0.83%. Sequences were obtained from PBMCs. All receptors come from a female donor in good health and CMV-seronegative.

V is TRBV6-5 and J is TRBJ1-3, with TRBD1 matching 8 bases. The CDR3 loop spans 15 amino acids. V lost 1 base, J lost 8 bases, and 7 bases stayed unmatched. Germline CDR1 and CDR2: MNHEY and SVGAGI. The CDR3 loop reads CASSYFGQGGYTIYF. The CDR3 bases are TGTGCCAGCAGTTACTTCGGACAGGGCGGCTACACCATATATTTT.

The DNA of the CDR3 is TGTGCCAGCAGCGTGGCGTCTAGCGGGAGCTACGAGCAGTACTTC. This sequence encodes CASSVASSGSYEQYF. The chain couples TRBV9 to TRBJ2-7, with 10 bases identical to TRBD2. Losses at the gene ends were 2 bases for V and 3 bases for J; bases not matched to a gene: 5. The CDR3 contains 15 residues. Per the germline V gene, CDR1 is SGDLS and CDR2 is YYNGEE.

This chain joins TRBV7-2 and TRBJ2-7, with unresolved D. V lost 1 base to trimming and J lost 0 bases, with 13 bases between them. Germline V CDR1 and CDR2: SGHTA, FQGNSA. This CDR3 is built from 16 residues. The CDR3 bases are TGTGCCAGCAGCTTAGTAGTCCTTTTCGACTCCTACGAGCAGTACTTC. Translation: CASSLVVLFDSYEQYF.

V usage is TRBV29-1 and J usage is TRBJ1-2; D perhaps matches TRBD1 (5 bases). Trimming removed 7 bases from V and 7 bases from J, with 13 bases in between. The germline V gene has CDR1 SQVTM and CDR2 ANQGSEA. The CDR3 is 11 amino acids. The CDR3 sequence: CSGERRGGYTF. The CDR3 nucleotides read TGCAGCGGAGAAAGGAGGGGTGGCTACACCTTC.

This clone was observed a handful of times. The CDR3 DNA sequence: TGTGCCAGCAGTTACAGGGGGCAACTGATGAACACTGAAGCTTTCTTT. Amino acids: CASSYRGQLMNTEAFF. The chain combines TRBV6-5 with TRBJ1-1; 7 bases line up with TRBD1. CDR1 is MNHEY, CDR2 SVGAGI, per germline. This CDR3 contains 16 residues. Unmatched junction bases numbered 6, after V lost 2 bases and J lost 0 bases.

This clone was seen only a few times. The rearrangement joins TRBV2 to TRBJ2-2; tentatively, D is TRBD1 (5 bases). V was trimmed by 6 bases and J by 3 bases, leaving 11 bases between them. The CDR3 is 14 residues long. Germline V gene lookup returns CDR1 SNHLY and CDR2 FYNNEI. Here the CDR3 DNA reads TGTGCCAGCAGCGACAGCAGCTACACCGGGGAGCTGTTTTTT. It encodes CASSDSSYTGELFF.

The rearrangement uses TRBV9 and TRBJ2-7; 7 nucleotides align to TRBD2. Germline CDR1 and CDR2: SGDLS and YYNGEE. The junction had 4 bases not matched to a gene; V was cut back by 4 bases and J by 0 bases. CDR3 size: 14 residues. Here the CDR3 reads CASSPSSGSYEQYF. The CDR3 region has the DNA TGTGCCAGCAGCCCATCTAGCGGCTCCTACGAGCAGTACTTC.

The gene calls are TRBV29-1 and TRBJ1-2; D not certain. The CDR3 contains 15 residues. Trimming pared 1 base from V and 1 base from J, leaving 13 bases between. Germline CDR1 reads SQVTM; CDR2 reads ANQGSEA. In DNA form, the CDR3 reads TGCAGCGTTGAAGGGACGCGGGGAATTAACTATGGCTACACCTTC. Encoded protein: CSVEGTRGINYGYTF.

The chain links TRBV28 to TRBJ2-2; 11 nucleotides agree with TRBD2. The CDR3 is 15 amino acids. J was trimmed by 5 bases and V by 6 bases; bases with no gene match: 5. The germline CDR1 and CDR2 sequences are MDHEN and SYDVKM. CDR3 nucleotides: TGTGCCAGCAGAACCCTAGCGGGAGGAACCGGGGAGCTGTTTTTT. It encodes CASRTLAGGTGELFF.

A few counts support this clone. The chain uses TRBV29-1 and TRBJ2-7; 8 bases align to TRBD1. This CDR3 contains 14 residues. The germline V gene encodes CDR1 SQVTM and CDR2 ANQGSEA. With V trimmed by 7 bases and J by 5 bases, 13 bases remained unmatched. CDR3: CSATPGGGINEQYF. In DNA, the CDR3 is TGCAGCGCAACCCCAGGGGGCGGTATCAACGAGCAGTACTTC.

The rearrangement uses TRBV7-9 and TRBJ2-1, with TRBD1 as a possible D gene (6 bases). Trimming stripped 6 bases from V and 3 bases from J, with 12 bases between. This CDR3 is built from 14 residues. In germline, CDR1 is SEHNR, CDR2 FQNEAQ (reference sequence). CDR3 sequence (DNA): TGTGCCAGCAGTCACAGGGCAGGCTACAATGAGCAGTTCTTC. Translated: CASSHRAGYNEQFF.

This chain joins TRBV18 and TRBJ2-3, with D tentatively TRBD2 (5 bases). The CDR3 has 15 amino acids. Looked up from germline, CDR1 is KGHSH and CDR2 is LQKENI. The V end was cut by 5 bases, the J end by 0 bases, with 12 bases between. CDR3 DNA sequence: TGTGCCAGCTCAACCGGGGTAATCAGCACAGATACGCAGTATTTT. This sequence encodes CASSTGVISTDTQYF. Full variable domain (rest looked up from reference TRBV18 and TRBJ2-3): NAGVMQNPRHLVRRRGQEARLRCSPMKGHSHVYWYRQLPEEGLKFMVYLQKENIIDESGMPKERFSAEFPKEGPSILRIQQVVRGDSAAYFCASSTGVISTDTQYFGPGTRLTVL.

This chain connects TRBV9 to TRBJ2-2, with TRBD2 matching over 8 bases. With 4 bases clipped from V and 1 base from J, the junction kept 0 bases outside the gene matches. This CDR3 region has 14 residues. Germline V gene sequence: CDR1 SGDLS, CDR2 YYNGEE. The CDR3 here is CASSTSGNTGELFF. The CDR3 DNA reads as TGTGCCAGCAGCACTAGCGGGAACACCGGGGAGCTGTTTTTT. The whole variable domain, remainder taken from reference TRBV9 and TRBJ2-2, is DSGVTQTPKHLITATGQRVTLRCSPRSGDLSVYWYQQSLDQGLQFLIQYYNGEERAKGNILERFSAQQFPDLHSELNLSSLELGDSALYFCASSTSGNTGELFFGEGSRLTVL.

The gene calls are TRBV6-5 and TRBJ2-7; TRBD2 matches 8 bases. Germline CDR1 is MNHEY and CDR2 is SVGAGI. There are 16 residues in the CDR3. Germline trimming cut 0 bases from V and 3 bases from J; bases unmatched to any gene: 7. The CDR3 protein is CASSYSNSGRRYEQYF. CDR3 nucleotide sequence: TGTGCCAGCAGTTACTCGAACAGCGGGAGACGCTACGAGCAGTACTTC.

The table lists this clone with a few counts. The V and J genes are TRBV6-6 and TRBJ2-1; 10 positions agree with TRBD2. The CDR3 totals 15 residues. The trim removed 0 bases at V and 7 bases at J, leaving 3 bases unmatched. CDR1 and CDR2 from the germline V gene are MNHNY and SVGAGI (reference sequence). The CDR3 here is CASSYSTSGFNEQFF. The CDR3 DNA reads as TGTGCCAGCAGTTACTCGACTAGCGGGTTTAATGAGCAGTTCTTC.

The table lists this clone with a few counts. The rearrangement joins TRBV30 to TRBJ1-4; 9 nucleotides agree with TRBD1. Germline-derived CDR1 and CDR2 are GTSNPN and SVGIG (reference sequence). V shed 0 bases and J 5 bases; nucleotides not matched to a gene: 4. The CDR3 extends over 15 amino acids. The CDR3 spells CAWSVGQGQNEKLFF. DNA for the CDR3: TGTGCCTGGAGTGTGGGACAGGGACAAAATGAAAAACTGTTTTTT.

The chain recombines TRBV7-2 with TRBJ1-5; D might be TRBD1 (5 bases). Trimming removed 0 bases from V and 7 bases from J, with 13 bases in between. The CDR3 is 15 amino acids. CDR1 is SGHTA, CDR2 FQGNSA, per germline. The CDR3 here is CASSLAAGPRQPQHF. CDR3 coding DNA: TGTGCCAGCAGCTTAGCGGCGGGACCGAGGCAGCCCCAGCATTTT. Complete variable domain (other parts from reference TRBV7-2 and TRBJ1-5): GAGVSQSPSNKVTEKGKDVELRCDPISGHTALYWYRQSLGQGLEFLIYFQGNSAPDKSGLPSDRFSAERTGGSVSTLTIQRTQQEDSAVYLCASSLAAGPRQPQHFGDGTRLSIL.

The chain couples TRBV11-3 to TRBJ2-2; D uncertain. The germline V gene has CDR1 SGHNT and CDR2 YENEEA. The CDR3 runs to 13 residues. V dropped 6 bases and J dropped 4 bases, with 9 bases sitting between them. The CDR3 is CASSDTGTGELFF. In nucleotides, the CDR3 is TGTGCCAGCAGTGACACTGGCACCGGGGAGCTGTTTTTT.

This clone was picked up one time. This chain joins TRBV11-2 and TRBJ2-3, with 9 positions matching TRBD2. There are 15 residues in the CDR3. Per germline, CDR1 SGHAT and CDR2 FQNNGV. Trimming removed 3 bases from V and 3 bases from J; junction bases left unmatched: 4. CDR3 DNA: TGTGCCAGCAGCTTCGCGCGGGGGGGTACAGATACGCAGTATTTT. Translation: CASSFARGGTDTQYF.

This clone was seen more than once but under ten times. The chain uses TRBV6-5 and TRBJ2-1; TRBD2 matches 10 bases. With 6 bases clipped from V and 8 bases from J, the junction kept 10 bases outside the gene matches. This CDR3 has 15 amino acids. Germline V gene sequence: CDR1 MNHEY, CDR2 SVGAGI. The CDR3 nucleotides are TGTGCCAGCAGAGCGGGGACTAGCGTTTCCCATGAGCAGTTCTTC. Translating it yields CASRAGTSVSHEQFF.

The CDR3 DNA follows: TGTGCCAGCAGTTTAGAGAGGGCAGATACGCAGTATTTT. Amino acid sequence: CASSLERADTQYF. The chain uses TRBV25-1 and TRBJ2-3; perhaps TRBD2 as D (5 bases). The CDR3 runs to 13 residues. The germline gives CDR1 MGHDK, CDR2 SYGVNS. Trimming pared 5 bases from V and 4 bases from J, leaving 10 bases between.